This entry concerns a single T cell receptor beta chain. The data were obtained in a study of Ad26.COV2.S vaccination and SARS-CoV-2 variants. The overall study: In the study, Ad26.COV2.S was injected intramuscularly once, or twice 56 days apart.

The table came from immunoSEQ multiplex PCR; TCRdb's copy has only in-frame clones and leaves some out. The sample includes about 350,000 clones, 70% to 90% seen only once; the top ten take about 10%. Treatment reported: about 20 received Ad26.COV2.S at low or high dose, single or two shots; about 5 received placebo; per-sample allocation not given. Repertoires come from day 63 after the first vaccine or placebo injection. Ad26.COV2.S expressed prefusion-stabilized spike from the original Wuhan strain. The receptor comes from a person aged 18 to 65 who received the Ad26.COV2.S COVID-19 vaccine or a placebo. The sample was peripheral blood, taken in a trial of Ad26.COV2.S vaccine versus placebo.

CDR3 region: CASSIGGGMGSTEAFF. The CDR3 coding sequence is TGTGCCAGTAGTATCGGGGGGGGAATGGGTAGCACTGAAGCTTTCTTT. The chain links TRBV19 to TRBJ1-1; tentative D call: TRBD1 (5 bases). CDR1 is LNHDA and CDR2 is SQIVND in the germline V gene (reference sequence). Trimming took off 3 bases at V and 4 bases at J, with 18 bases between the two ends. The CDR3 is 16 residues long.